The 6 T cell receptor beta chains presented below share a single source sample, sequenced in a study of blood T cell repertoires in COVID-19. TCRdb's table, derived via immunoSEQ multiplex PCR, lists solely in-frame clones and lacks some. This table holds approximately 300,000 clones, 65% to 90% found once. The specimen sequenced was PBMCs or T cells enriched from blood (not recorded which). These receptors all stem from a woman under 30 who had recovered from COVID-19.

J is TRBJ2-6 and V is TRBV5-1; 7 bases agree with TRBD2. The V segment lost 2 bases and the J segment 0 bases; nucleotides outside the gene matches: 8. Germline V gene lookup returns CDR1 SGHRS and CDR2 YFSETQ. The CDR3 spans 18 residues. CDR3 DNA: TGCGCCAGCAGCTTTGGGGTAGCGGGCCCCTCTGGGGCCAACGTCCTGACTTTC. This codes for CASSFGVAGPSGANVLTF. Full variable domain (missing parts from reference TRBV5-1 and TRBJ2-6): KAGVTQTPRYLIKTRGQQVTLSCSPISGHRSVSWYQQTPGQGLQFLFEYFSETQRNKGNFPGRFSGRQFSNSRSEMNVSTLELGDSALYLCASSFGVAGPSGANVLTFGAGSRLTVL.

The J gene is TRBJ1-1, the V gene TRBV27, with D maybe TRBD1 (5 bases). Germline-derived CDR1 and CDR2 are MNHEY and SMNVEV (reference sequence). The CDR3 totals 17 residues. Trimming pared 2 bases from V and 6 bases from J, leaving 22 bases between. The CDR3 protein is CASSLGQIGGGWAEAFF. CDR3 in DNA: TGTGCCAGCAGTTTAGGGCAAATTGGGGGGGGATGGGCTGAAGCTTTCTTT.

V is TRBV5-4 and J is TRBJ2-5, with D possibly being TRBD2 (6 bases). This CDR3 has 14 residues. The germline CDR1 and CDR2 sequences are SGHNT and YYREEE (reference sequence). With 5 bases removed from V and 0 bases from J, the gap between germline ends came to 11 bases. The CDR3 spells CASRTAGNQETQYF. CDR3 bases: TGTGCCAGCAGAACGGCGGGAAACCAAGAGACCCAGTACTTC.

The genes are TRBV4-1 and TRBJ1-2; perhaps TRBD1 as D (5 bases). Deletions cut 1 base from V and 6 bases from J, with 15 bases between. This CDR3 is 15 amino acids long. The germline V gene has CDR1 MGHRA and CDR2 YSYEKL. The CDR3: CASSQASTVRHGYTF. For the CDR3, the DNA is TGCGCCAGCAGCCAAGCATCGACAGTAAGACATGGCTACACCTTC.

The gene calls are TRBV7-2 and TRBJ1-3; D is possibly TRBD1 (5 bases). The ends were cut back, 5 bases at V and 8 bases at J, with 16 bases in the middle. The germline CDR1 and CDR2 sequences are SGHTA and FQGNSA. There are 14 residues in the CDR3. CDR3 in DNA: TGTGCCAGCAGCCTGGCCAACAGGCCTGACACCATATATTTT. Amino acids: CASSLANRPDTIYF. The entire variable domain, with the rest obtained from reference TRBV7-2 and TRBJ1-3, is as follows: GAGVSQSPSNKVTEKGKDVELRCDPISGHTALYWYRQSLGQGLEFLIYFQGNSAPDKSGLPSDRFSAERTGGSVSTLTIQRTQQEDSAVYLCASSLANRPDTIYFGEGSWLTVV.

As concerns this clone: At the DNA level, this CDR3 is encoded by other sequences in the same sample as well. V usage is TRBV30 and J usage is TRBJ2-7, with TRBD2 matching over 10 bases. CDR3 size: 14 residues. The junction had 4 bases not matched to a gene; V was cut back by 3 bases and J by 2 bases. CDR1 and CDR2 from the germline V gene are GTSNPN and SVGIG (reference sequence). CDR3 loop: CAWSFSGGTYEQYF. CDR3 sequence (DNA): TGTGCCTGGAGCTTTAGCGGGGGGACCTACGAGCAGTACTTC. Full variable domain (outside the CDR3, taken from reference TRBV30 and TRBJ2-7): SQTIHQWPATLVQPVGSPLSLECTVEGTSNPNLYWYRQAAGRGLQLLFYSVGIGQISSEVPQNLSASRPQDRQFILSSKKLLLSDSGFYLCAWSFSGGTYEQYFGPGTRLTVT.